This T cell receptor (beta chain) was profiled in a study of CD8 T cells in Susac syndrome. The CDR3 is 12 residues long. The ends were cut back, 2 bases at V and 7 bases at J, with 6 bases in the middle. Germline CDR1 and CDR2: MNHEY and SVGAGI. An amount of RNA that ranged from 0.5 to 1 ug was reverse transcribed with random hexamers. TCRdb reprocessed the immunoSEQ multiplex PCR reads with MiXCR, giving one entry per CDR3 protein. The table includes some 450,000 distinct CDR3 sequences, 85% to 90% detected once. This clonotype was obtained from a human donor with multiple sclerosis. Sample: CD8+ T cells from PBMCs. The rearrangement links TRBV6-5 to TRBJ2-1, with D unclear. CDR3 in amino acids: CASSYAGNEQFF. In DNA, the CDR3 is TGTGCCAGCAGTTACGCCGGTAATGAGCAGTTCTTC.